The clone carrying this T cell receptor beta chain was recorded at least ten times. Its antigen is undetermined. This specimen comes from a study of CD8 T cells in ankylosing spondylitis. General study findings and limits: Reportedly, disease-linked clones are significantly enriched in ankylosing spondylitis patients' matched synovial fluid. Within ankylosing spondylitis blood, a TCR beta motif made up of several highly homologous variants appeared to be characteristic.

Trimming removed 0 bases from V and 10 bases from J, with 10 bases in between. This CDR3 comprises 12 residues. Germline CDR1 and CDR2: SQVTM and ANQGSEA. TCRdb itself ran the 5' RACE reads through MiXCR, one entry per CDR3 protein. The sample consists of under 200,000 distinct CDR3 sequences, around 10% of them appearing once. This sequence originates from a male donor with ankylosing spondylitis or in good health (not recorded which). The sample was blood, either unsorted or a sorted T cell fraction (not recorded which). The chain links TRBV29-1 to TRBJ2-1, with unresolved D. For the CDR3, the DNA is TGCAGCGTTGAAGACCCTGGAACGGAGCAGTTCTTC. Protein sequence: CSVEDPGTEQFF.